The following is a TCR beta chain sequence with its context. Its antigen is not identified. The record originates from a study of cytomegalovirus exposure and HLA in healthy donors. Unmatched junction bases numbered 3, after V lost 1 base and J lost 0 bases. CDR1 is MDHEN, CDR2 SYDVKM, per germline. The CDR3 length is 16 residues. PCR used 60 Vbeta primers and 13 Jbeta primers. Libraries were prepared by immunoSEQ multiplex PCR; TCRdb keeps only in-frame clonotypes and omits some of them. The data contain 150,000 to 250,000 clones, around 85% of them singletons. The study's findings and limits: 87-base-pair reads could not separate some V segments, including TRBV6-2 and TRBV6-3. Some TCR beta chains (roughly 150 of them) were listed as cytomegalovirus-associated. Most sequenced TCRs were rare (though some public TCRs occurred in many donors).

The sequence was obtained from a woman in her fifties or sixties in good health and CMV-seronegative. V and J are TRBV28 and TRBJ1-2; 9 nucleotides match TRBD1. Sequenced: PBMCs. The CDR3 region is CASSLLGTGSNYGYTF. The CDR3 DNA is TGTGCCAGCAGTTTATTAGGGACAGGGTCTAACTATGGCTACACCTTC.